A selection of T cell receptor beta chains follows, all from one sample in a study of yellow fever vaccine responses in identical twins. TCRdb called the RT-PCR reads again in MiXCR, with one record for every CDR3 protein. The sample records a few thousand distinct CDR3 sequences, 70% to 90% being singletons. Sequencing used T cells from blood (PBMCs), unsorted or a sorted subset (not recorded which), obtained before or after yellow fever vaccination (not recorded which). The source of these receptors is a woman under 30 who received the yellow fever vaccine. Each CDR3 is given with its conserved first and last residue. Size is stated for part of the rows, as once, few or many counts, or as a class when the clone is expanded.

J gene: TRBJ2-5; V gene: TRBV11-1; clone size: .; CDR3 protein: CASSLWGPGETQYF
J gene: TRBJ2-2; V gene: TRBV5-8; clone size: .; CDR3 protein: CASSVRQGAWTGELFF
J gene: TRBJ2-2; V gene: TRBV28; clone size: .; CDR3 protein: CASTPRTTGELFF
J gene: TRBJ2-1; V gene: TRBV3-1; clone size: .; CDR3 protein: CASSHYMGNEQFF
J gene: TRBJ1-1; V gene: TRBV12-2; clone size: .; CDR3 protein: CASRLPRTGGTEAFF
J gene: TRBJ2-2; V gene: TRBV4-3; clone size: .; CDR3 protein: CASSQISGRVGTGELFF
J gene: TRBJ2-1; V gene: TRBV11-3; clone size: .; CDR3 protein: CASSLPLGIYNEQFF
J gene: TRBJ1-5; V gene: TRBV10-3; clone size: .; CDR3 protein: CAISDKDRGNNQPQHF
J gene: TRBJ2-3; V gene: TRBV2; clone size: .; CDR3 protein: CASSESAADTQYF
J gene: TRBJ2-1; V gene: TRBV5-6; clone size: .; CDR3 protein: CASSLEDVGNEQFF
J gene: TRBJ2-3; V gene: TRBV11-3; clone size: few; CDR3 protein: CASSRMPSVTDTQYF
J gene: TRBJ1-1; V gene: TRBV2; clone size: .; CDR3 protein: CASSVEVRPEAFF
J gene: TRBJ2-7; V gene: TRBV7-6; clone size: .; CDR3 protein: CASSLEAALSHEQYF
J gene: TRBJ2-3; V gene: TRBV10-1; clone size: .; CDR3 protein: CASSGGLAGPTDTQYF
J gene: TRBJ2-5; V gene: TRBV5-5; clone size: .; CDR3 protein: CASSLANRVETQYF
J gene: TRBJ2-3; V gene: TRBV6-4; clone size: .; CDR3 protein: CASSDSSGGTDTQYF
J gene: TRBJ2-1; V gene: TRBV4-3; clone size: .; CDR3 protein: CASSQELAVYNEQFF
J gene: TRBJ2-7; V gene: TRBV18; clone size: .; CDR3 protein: CASSPPSGGSYEQYF
J gene: TRBJ1-1; V gene: TRBV29-1; clone size: .; CDR3 protein: CSVDPGGGTEAFF
J gene: TRBJ1-1; V gene: TRBV6-1; clone size: few; CDR3 protein: CASSRTGGVSTEAFF
J gene: TRBJ2-1; V gene: TRBV29-1; clone size: large; CDR3 protein: CSVSQNNEQFF
J gene: TRBJ2-7; V gene: TRBV5-1; clone size: .; CDR3 protein: CASSPSGSEVYEQYF
J gene: TRBJ2-1; V gene: TRBV11-2; clone size: .; CDR3 protein: CASSPGGIYNEQFF
J gene: TRBJ1-4; V gene: TRBV29-1; clone size: .; CDR3 protein: CSVSTGWAEKLFF
J gene: TRBJ2-7; V gene: TRBV2; clone size: few; CDR3 protein: CASSPPLYEQYF
J gene: TRBJ2-7; V gene: TRBV15; clone size: .; CDR3 protein: CATSMGGGQGDEQYF
J gene: TRBJ2-5; V gene: TRBV11-3; clone size: .; CDR3 protein: CASSLSNGETQYF
J gene: TRBJ2-4; V gene: TRBV18; clone size: .; CDR3 protein: CASSSGLAGNIQYF
J gene: TRBJ1-2; V gene: TRBV11-2; clone size: .; CDR3 protein: CASSVSGLGYTF
J gene: TRBJ1-2; V gene: TRBV18; clone size: .; CDR3 protein: CASSPETQANYGYTF
J gene: TRBJ1-5; V gene: TRBV7-8; clone size: .; CDR3 protein: CASSPGRGFSNQPQHF
J gene: TRBJ2-7; V gene: TRBV6-2/TRBV6-3; clone size: .; CDR3 protein: CASSYSRMAGEQYF
J gene: TRBJ2-5; V gene: TRBV11-2; clone size: .; CDR3 protein: CASSLFGETQYF
J gene: TRBJ2-1; V gene: TRBV5-4; clone size: .; CDR3 protein: CASSPPSGSWNEQFF
J gene: TRBJ2-7; V gene: TRBV4-3; clone size: .; CDR3 protein: CASSQGRPPHEQYF
J gene: TRBJ2-1; V gene: TRBV29-1; clone size: .; CDR3 protein: CSVLGGARPTEDEQFF
J gene: TRBJ2-7; V gene: TRBV5-1; clone size: .; CDR3 protein: CASRRTGDAYEQYF
J gene: TRBJ2-1; V gene: TRBV5-4; clone size: .; CDR3 protein: CASSLGGAGSYNEQFF
J gene: TRBJ2-7; V gene: TRBV5-1; clone size: .; CDR3 protein: CASSLTLGLDYEQYF
J gene: TRBJ2-1; V gene: TRBV10-3; clone size: .; CDR3 protein: CAISESTSGLGEQFF
J gene: TRBJ2-1; V gene: TRBV30; clone size: .; CDR3 protein: CAWSIDSSFYNEQFF
J gene: TRBJ1-6; V gene: TRBV20-1; clone size: .; CDR3 protein: CSAREGGDPDSPLHF
J gene: TRBJ2-5; V gene: TRBV5-5; clone size: .; CDR3 protein: CASSYSTSWGETQYF
J gene: TRBJ2-2; V gene: TRBV11-1; clone size: .; CDR3 protein: CASSLGQTGPGELFF
J gene: TRBJ2-3; V gene: TRBV6-5; clone size: .; CDR3 protein: CASSYSGLAGTDTQYF
J gene: TRBJ2-1; V gene: TRBV29-1; clone size: .; CDR3 protein: CSLGGQGSEQFF
J gene: TRBJ2-1; V gene: TRBV29-1; clone size: .; CDR3 protein: CSVERGTSSYNEQFF
J gene: TRBJ1-5; V gene: TRBV6-1; clone size: .; CDR3 protein: CASSEGQNQPQHF
J gene: TRBJ2-1; V gene: TRBV6-2/TRBV6-3; clone size: .; CDR3 protein: CASSYDEMGYNEQFF
J gene: TRBJ2-1; V gene: TRBV7-6; clone size: once; CDR3 protein: CASSLMAASGRVNEQFF